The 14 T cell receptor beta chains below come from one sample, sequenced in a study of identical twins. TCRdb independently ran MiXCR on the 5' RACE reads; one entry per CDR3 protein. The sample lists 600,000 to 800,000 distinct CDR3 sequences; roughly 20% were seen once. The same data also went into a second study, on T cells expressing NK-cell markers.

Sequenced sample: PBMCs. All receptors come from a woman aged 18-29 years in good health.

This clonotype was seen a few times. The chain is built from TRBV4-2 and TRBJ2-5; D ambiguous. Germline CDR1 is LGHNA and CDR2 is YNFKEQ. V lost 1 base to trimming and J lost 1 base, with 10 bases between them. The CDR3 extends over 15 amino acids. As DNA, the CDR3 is TGTGCCAGCAGCCAAGGTCTTGGCGGCCAAGAGACCCAGTACTTC. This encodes CASSQGLGGQETQYF.

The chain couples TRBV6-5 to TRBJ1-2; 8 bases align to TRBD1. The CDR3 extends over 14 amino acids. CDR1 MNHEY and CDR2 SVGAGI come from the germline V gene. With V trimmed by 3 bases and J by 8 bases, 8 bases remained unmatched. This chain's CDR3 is CASSYGGQGWGYTF. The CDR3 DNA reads TGTGCCAGCAGTTATGGCGGACAGGGTTGGGGCTACACCTTC.

The CDR3 DNA reads TGTGCCACCAGTGAAGCGGACACAGATACGCAGTATTTT. Protein sequence: CATSEADTDTQYF. This chain uses TRBV24-1 with TRBJ2-3, with D possibly matching TRBD2 (5 bases). V was clipped by 4 bases and J by 2 bases, with 6 bases between them. Germline V CDR1 and CDR2: KGHDR, SFDVKD. The CDR3 runs to 13 residues.

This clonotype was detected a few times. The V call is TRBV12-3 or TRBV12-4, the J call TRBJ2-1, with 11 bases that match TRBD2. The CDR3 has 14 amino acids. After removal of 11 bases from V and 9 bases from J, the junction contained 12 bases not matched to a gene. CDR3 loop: CAGRVAGGPGEQFF. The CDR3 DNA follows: TGTGCCGGAAGGGTAGCGGGAGGGCCGGGTGAGCAGTTCTTC.

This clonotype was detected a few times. The CDR3 DNA is TGTGCCAGCAGTTACTTTGCTAGCGGGGGCAAAGAGACCCAGTACTTC. Translating it yields CASSYFASGGKETQYF. The chain employs TRBV6-5 and TRBJ2-5; the match to TRBD2 covers 10 bases. V lost 1 base, J lost 3 bases, and 5 bases stayed unmatched. Germline lookup yields CDR1 MNHEY and CDR2 SVGAGI. The CDR3 extends over 16 amino acids.

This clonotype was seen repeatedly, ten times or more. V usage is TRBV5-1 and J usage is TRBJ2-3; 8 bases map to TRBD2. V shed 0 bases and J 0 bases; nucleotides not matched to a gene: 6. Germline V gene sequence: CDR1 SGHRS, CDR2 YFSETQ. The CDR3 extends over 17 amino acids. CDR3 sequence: CASSLGLAGTSTDTQYF. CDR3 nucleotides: TGCGCCAGCAGCTTGGGGCTAGCGGGTACTAGCACAGATACGCAGTATTTT.

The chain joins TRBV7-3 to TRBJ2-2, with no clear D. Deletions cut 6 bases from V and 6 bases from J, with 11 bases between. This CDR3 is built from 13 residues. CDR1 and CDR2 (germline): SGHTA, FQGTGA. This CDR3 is CASRSGGPGELFF. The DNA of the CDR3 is TGTGCCAGCAGATCTGGTGGGCCCGGGGAGCTGTTTTTT.

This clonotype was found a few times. The CDR3 spells CASSGDRTGWYEQYF. CDR3 DNA: TGCGCCAGCAGTGGGGATCGGACAGGCTGGTACGAGCAGTACTTC. This chain links TRBV10-1 with TRBJ2-7; 7 positions match TRBD1. This CDR3 has 15 residues. CDR1 is WNHNN and CDR2 is SYGVQD in the germline V gene (reference sequence). Trimming removed 4 bases from V and 4 bases from J; junction bases left unmatched: 10.

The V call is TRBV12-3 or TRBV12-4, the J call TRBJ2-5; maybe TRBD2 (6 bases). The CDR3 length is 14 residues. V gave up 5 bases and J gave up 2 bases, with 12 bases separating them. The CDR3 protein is CASSTPGLQETQYF. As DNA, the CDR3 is TGTGCCAGCAGTACCCCCGGACTACAAGAGACCCAGTACTTC.

In nucleotides, the CDR3 is TGTGCCAGCAGCTACAGTGATCCCTACGAGCAGTACTTC. Its protein is CASSYSDPYEQYF. The chain links TRBV7-8 to TRBJ2-7; no definite D call. The CDR3 runs to 13 residues. V was cut by 4 bases and J by 2 bases, with 9 bases left in between. Germline V gives CDR1 SGHVS, CDR2 FQNEAQ.

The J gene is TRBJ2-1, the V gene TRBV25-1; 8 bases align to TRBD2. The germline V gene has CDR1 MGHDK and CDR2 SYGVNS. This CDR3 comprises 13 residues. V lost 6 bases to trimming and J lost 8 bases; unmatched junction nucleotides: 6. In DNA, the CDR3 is TGTGCCAGCAGCGGGGGGGCCCCCGATGAGCAGTTCTTC. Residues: CASSGGAPDEQFF.

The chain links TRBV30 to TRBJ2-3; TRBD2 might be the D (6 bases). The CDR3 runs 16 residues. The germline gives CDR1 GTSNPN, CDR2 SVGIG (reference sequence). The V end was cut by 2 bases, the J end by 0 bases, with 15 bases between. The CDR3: CAWSIRAGMSTDTQYF. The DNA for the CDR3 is TGTGCCTGGAGTATTAGGGCGGGAATGAGCACAGATACGCAGTATTTT. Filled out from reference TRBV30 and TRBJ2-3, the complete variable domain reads SQTIHQWPATLVQPVGSPLSLECTVEGTSNPNLYWYRQAAGRGLQLLFYSVGIGQISSEVPQNLSASRPQDRQFILSSKKLLLSDSGFYLCAWSIRAGMSTDTQYFGPGTRLTVL.

The CDR3 spells CASSQDRAPGEQFF. The CDR3 nucleotides are TGCGCCAGCAGCCAGGACCGGGCCCCCGGTGAGCAGTTCTTC. The genes are TRBV4-3 and TRBJ2-1; D is undetermined. Germline-derived CDR1 and CDR2 are LGHNA and YSLEER. The CDR3 is 14 residues long. Trimming removed 3 bases at V and 9 bases at J, with 15 bases between.

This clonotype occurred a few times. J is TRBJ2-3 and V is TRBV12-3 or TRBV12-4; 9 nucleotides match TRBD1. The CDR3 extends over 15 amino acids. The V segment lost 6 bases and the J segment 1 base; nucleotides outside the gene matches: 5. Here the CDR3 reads CASSQQGAGTDTQYF. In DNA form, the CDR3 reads TGTGCCAGCAGCCAACAGGGGGCCGGCACAGATACGCAGTATTTT.